A selection of T cell receptor beta chains follows, all from one sample in a study of molecular identifiers for immune sequencing clone quantification. MiXCR, applied by TCRdb to the PCR reads, yields one record per CDR3 protein. The sample consists of tens of thousands of distinct CDR3 sequences, approximately 17% of them appearing once. Sequenced material: naive CD8+ T cells from blood, with Jurkat cell RNA spiked in. All receptors derive from a human donor in good health. Some libraries in this study had Jurkat cell RNA spiked in. Each CDR3 is given with its conserved first and last residue. The order of the fields is J gene, V gene, CDR3 protein.

>TRBJ2-7|TRBV27
CASSSYRAQYEQYF
>TRBJ2-3|TRBV24-1
CATSDLAGFTDTQYF
>TRBJ2-7|TRBV10-3
CAISEGTNSYEQYF
>TRBJ2-1|TRBV19
CASSIIREGLGEQFF
>TRBJ2-1|TRBV7-9
CASSSPDGGPYNEQFF
>TRBJ1-1|TRBV19
CASSWGGDNTEAFF
>TRBJ2-6|TRBV20-1
CSARTGSGANVLTF
>TRBJ2-7|TRBV27
CASSSLAGASYEQYF
>TRBJ2-1|TRBV20-1
CSADGPESLF
>TRBJ2-7|TRBV5-1
CASSLPFQGGSYEQYF
>TRBJ2-7|TRBV6-2/TRBV6-3
CASSYEREFTDEQYF
>TRBJ2-1|TRBV6-2/TRBV6-3
CASSWGVEQFF
>TRBJ1-1|TRBV19
CASSVGYTEAFF
>TRBJ2-4|TRBV9
CASSPSSGRLAKNIQYF
>TRBJ2-1|TRBV29-1
CSAQLSTYNEQFF
>TRBJ2-2|TRBV7-2
CASSLAGQGAGTGELFF
>TRBJ1-5|TRBV19
CASKDSLNQPQHF
>TRBJ1-2|TRBV28
CASSLVGTGGYTF
>TRBJ2-7|TRBV15
CATSSPGQVYYEQYF
>TRBJ1-2|TRBV29-1
CSVEFAAYGYTF
>TRBJ2-7|TRBV28
CASSVGQLYEQYF
>TRBJ2-1|TRBV4-3
CASSPGTSGNNEQFF
>TRBJ2-1|TRBV7-6
CASSLGGGDIDEQFF
>TRBJ2-5|TRBV20-1
CSARGRFKGETQYF
>TRBJ1-2|TRBV19
CASSPAGATNYGYTF
>TRBJ2-7|TRBV12-3/TRBV12-4
CASSLSGFGDEQYF
>TRBJ2-5|TRBV13
CASSLEQGNDQETQYF
>TRBJ1-5|TRBV9
CASSVEAGYGQPQHF
>TRBJ1-2|TRBV29-1
CSVMGRRDGYTF
>TRBJ2-7|TRBV11-2
CASSQGQFLSSYEQYF
>TRBJ1-1|TRBV29-1
CSVTRTEAFF
>TRBJ2-1|TRBV5-1
CASSLVVAQNEQFF
>TRBJ2-2|TRBV7-6
CASSFQRWTSPDTGELFF
>TRBJ2-7|TRBV4-1
CASSQDSAGSYEQYF
>TRBJ2-7|TRBV20-1
CSASTSGSSYEQYF
>TRBJ1-6|TRBV3-1
CASSQLPGRAVTNNSPLHF
>TRBJ2-7|TRBV28
CASLAAGGHEQYF
>TRBJ2-2|TRBV27
CASTLTGWETSGTGELFF
>TRBJ2-7|TRBV15
CATSRAFDSLGEQYF
>TRBJ2-7|TRBV7-6
CASSPRDSADPYEQYF
>TRBJ2-1|TRBV7-8
CASSLRSLNNEQFF
>TRBJ2-7|TRBV29-1
CSVGAGGSYEQYF
>TRBJ2-1|TRBV18
CASSPPSGSRYNEQFF
>TRBJ2-7|TRBV15
CATSSTGTSYEQYF
>TRBJ2-7|TRBV7-9
CASSPIGISYEQYF
>TRBJ2-5|TRBV4-1
CASSQLGPLFHGGGTQYF
>TRBJ2-2|TRBV2
CASSPRLVLTAGELFF
>TRBJ2-1|TRBV11-2
CASSFTDRNEQFF
>TRBJ2-7|TRBV27
CASSLATGHEQYF
>TRBJ1-1|TRBV27
CASSLMGLNTEAFF
>TRBJ2-1|TRBV7-9
CASSFGTGPNNEQFF